Listed here are 20 T cell receptor beta chains from one sample, sequenced in a study of T cell repertoires in cytomegalovirus infection. TCRdb re-analysed the reads in MiXCR, keeping a single row per CDR3 protein. The data contain roughly 700,000 distinct CDR3 sequences, around a third of them singletons. Their antigens are not known. Sample: cultured PBMCs, taken from culture after CMV antigen stimulation. The receptors stem from a human donor in good health (CMV status not recorded). Some clones in this sample may be carry-over from other donors' samples.

This clonotype occurred a few times. V gene TRBV2 combines with J gene TRBJ1-2; possible D gene TRBD1, 6 bases. Trimming left V 8 bases short and J 4 bases short, with 20 bases between. There are 15 residues in the CDR3. CDR1 SNHLY and CDR2 FYNNEI come from the germline V gene. CDR3 in amino acids: CASGGQLPFIYGYTF. The CDR3 nucleotides read TGTGCCAGCGGCGGACAGCTTCCCTTTATCTATGGCTACACCTTC. The whole variable domain, filled in from reference TRBV2 and TRBJ1-2, reads EPEVTQTPSHQVTQMGQEVILRCVPISNHLYFYWYRQILGQKVEFLVSFYNNEISEKSEIFDDQFSVERPDGSNFTLKIRSTKLEDSAMYFCASGGQLPFIYGYTFGSGTRLTVV.

This clonotype appeared a few times. The J gene is TRBJ1-5, the V gene TRBV7-2, with D perhaps TRBD1 (5 bases). The CDR3 has 13 amino acids. V lost 4 bases and J 7 bases, leaving 11 bases between the germline ends. CDR1 is SGHTA and CDR2 is FQGNSA in the germline V gene. The CDR3 DNA is TGTGCCAGCAGCTCCCAGCAGGGACAGCCCCAGCATTTT. Translation: CASSSQQGQPQHF.

The gene calls are TRBV7-6 and TRBJ2-3, with 10 bases aligning to TRBD2. Looked up from germline, CDR1 is SGHVS and CDR2 is FNYEAQ. The CDR3 extends over 14 amino acids. V lost 5 bases, J lost 5 bases, and 4 bases stayed unmatched. Here the CDR3 reads CASSHRLAGDTQYF. CDR3 DNA sequence: TGTGCCAGCAGCCATCGACTAGCGGGAGATACGCAGTATTTT.

This clonotype was counted between two and nine times. V is TRBV19 and J is TRBJ2-2; maybe TRBD1 (6 bases). There are 15 residues in the CDR3. Germline values: CDR1 LNHDA, CDR2 SQIVND (reference sequence). Trimming cost V 6 bases and J 6 bases, with 17 bases left between them. The CDR3 protein is CASSTPGHRAGELFF. CDR3 DNA: TGTGCCAGTAGCACGCCGGGACATCGGGCCGGGGAGCTGTTTTTT.

The rearrangement uses TRBV10-3 and TRBJ1-2; D possibly corresponds to TRBD1 (6 bases). CDR3 length: 13 residues. Trimming stripped 10 bases from V and 6 bases from J, with 18 bases between. Germline V gene lookup returns CDR1 ENHRY and CDR2 SYGVKD. The CDR3 coding sequence is TGTGCCAATCGGCGGGGGGCGGAGGATGGCTACACCTTC. Protein product: CANRRGAEDGYTF.

This clonotype was counted many times. The chain carries TRBV7-8 and TRBJ1-1; D unclear. Germline CDR1 SGHVS, CDR2 FQNEAQ. V lost 2 bases and J lost 2, with 12 bases in between. This CDR3 is built from 15 residues. The chain's CDR3 is CASSLLWTANTEAFF. Here the CDR3 DNA reads TGTGCCAGCAGCTTATTATGGACGGCTAACACTGAAGCTTTCTTT.

This clonotype was recorded a few times. Here the CDR3 DNA reads TGTGCCAGCAGCTTCAAACCTGGGACAGGACGGGCCTACAATGAGCAGTTCTTC. Encoded protein: CASSFKPGTGRAYNEQFF. V is TRBV7-9 and J is TRBJ2-1, with TRBD1 matching 8 bases. Trimming took 3 bases from V and 2 from J; bases not matched to a gene: 12. The germline V gene has CDR1 SEHNR and CDR2 FQNEAQ (reference sequence). The CDR3 has 18 residues. The full variable domain, in which reference TRBV7-9 and TRBJ2-1 provide the parts outside the CDR3, is DTGVSQNPRHKITKRGQNVTFRCDPISEHNRLYWYRQTLGQGPEFLTYFQNEAQLEKSRLLSDRFSAERPKGSFSTLEIQRTEQGDSAMYLCASSFKPGTGRAYNEQFFGPGTRLTVL.

The chain links TRBV7-2 to TRBJ2-1; D gene uncertain. Trimming stripped 1 base from V and 8 bases from J, with 12 bases between. The CDR3 is made up of 14 amino acids. The germline V gene encodes CDR1 SGHTA and CDR2 FQGNSA. The DNA for the CDR3 is TGTGCCAGCAGCTTAGGTTTGTCCGCGGATGAGCAGTTCTTC. It yields the protein CASSLGLSADEQFF.

This chain joins TRBV7-4 and TRBJ1-2; D unresolved. CDR3 length equals 16 residues. The germline V gene encodes CDR1 SGHVT and CDR2 SQSDAQ. Trimming shortened V by 1 base and J by 2 bases, and 14 bases separated the two germline ends. CDR3 sequence (DNA): TGTGCCAGCAGCTTAGGGGAGCCGAAGACCAACTATGGCTACACCTTC. It yields the protein CASSLGEPKTNYGYTF.

J is TRBJ2-5 and V is TRBV2, with D hard to call. Deletions cut 8 bases from V and 0 bases from J, with 13 bases between. Germline-derived CDR1 and CDR2 are SNHLY and FYNNEI. This CDR3 is 14 amino acids long. CDR3 protein: CASGPGLYQETQYF. CDR3 nucleotide sequence: TGTGCCAGCGGTCCGGGCCTGTACCAAGAGACCCAGTACTTC.

This clonotype has just a few counts. The rearrangement joins TRBV7-2 to TRBJ1-1; the match to TRBD1 covers 9 bases. J lost 1 base, V lost 2 bases, and 8 bases had no gene match. The CDR3 runs 17 residues. Germline CDR1 is SGHTA and CDR2 is FQGNSA. CDR3 DNA: TGTGCCAGCAGCTTACGACAGGGGGTCCTGCAGAACACTGAAGCTTTCTTT. Translated, it gives CASSLRQGVLQNTEAFF.

This clonotype was recorded a few times. The rearrangement uses TRBV11-2 and TRBJ2-7; 8 bases align to TRBD2. Germline assignment: CDR1 SGHAT and CDR2 FQNNGV. The CDR3 loop spans 18 amino acids. The V gene end was trimmed by 2 bases and the J gene end by 3 bases; junction bases not matched to a gene: 15. The CDR3, as DNA: TGTGCCAGCAGCTTAAGCGGGGGCTTCGGTATAGGGAGCTACGAGCAGTACTTC. The encoded protein is CASSLSGGFGIGSYEQYF.

Only a few counts were recorded for this clonotype. The V and J genes are TRBV7-7 and TRBJ2-1; the match to TRBD2 covers 8 bases. This CDR3 has 15 residues. J was trimmed by 10 bases and V by 2 bases; bases with no gene match: 10. Looked up from germline, CDR1 is SSHAT and CDR2 is FNYEAQ (reference sequence). The CDR3: CASSLRAGGQFEQFF. The CDR3 DNA reads TGTGCCAGCAGCTTAAGGGCGGGAGGACAATTCGAGCAGTTCTTC.

This clonotype appeared a few times. V usage is TRBV6-2 or TRBV6-3 and J usage is TRBJ2-6; TRBD1 agrees at 8 bases. The germline V gene encodes CDR1 MNHEY and CDR2 SVGEGT. Unmatched junction bases numbered 5, after V lost 4 bases and J lost 0 bases. The CDR3 runs 17 residues. CDR3 nucleotides: TGTGCCAGCAGTTGGAGGACAGGGAGCTCTGGGGCCAACGTCCTGACTTTC. It codes for CASSWRTGSSGANVLTF.

Worth noting for this clonotype: A much larger clone lies a single base off, so this may be a read error. The J gene is TRBJ2-2, the V gene TRBV7-2, with 12 nucleotides matching TRBD1. Germline values: CDR1 SGHTA, CDR2 FQGNSA. This CDR3 spans 15 amino acids. CDR3 sequence reads: CASSAGTGGTGKLFF. DNA for the CDR3: TGTGCCAGCAGCGCTGGGACAGGGGGCACCGGGAAGCTGTTTTTT.

The chain combines TRBV27 with TRBJ2-3; tentatively, D is TRBD1 (6 bases). Per germline, CDR1 MNHEY and CDR2 SMNVEV (reference sequence). The length of the CDR3 is 16 residues. Trimming stripped 7 bases from V and 0 bases from J, with 17 bases between. CDR3 protein: CASTSRGGSSTDTQYF. In DNA, the CDR3 is TGTGCCAGCACCTCACGTGGGGGCTCTAGCACAGATACGCAGTATTTT.

This chain joins TRBV25-1 and TRBJ2-5; D is perhaps TRBD1 (7 bases). The CDR3 runs to 14 residues. V was cut by 5 bases and J by 7 bases, with 17 bases left in between. Germline CDR1 and CDR2: MGHDK and SYGVNS. CDR3: CASSKQGGAWTQYF. CDR3 sequence (DNA): TGTGCCAGCAGTAAGCAGGGGGGTGCGTGGACCCAGTACTTC.

The V and J genes are TRBV6-6 and TRBJ2-7; D may be TRBD1 (5 bases). The V gene's germline CDR1 is MNHNY and CDR2 SVGAGI (reference sequence). This CDR3 is 15 amino acids long. Deletions cut 5 bases from V and 0 bases from J, with 14 bases between. CDR3 DNA sequence: TGTGCCAGCAGTCAGACAGTCCTCAGCTCCTACGAGCAGTACTTC. Its protein product is CASSQTVLSSYEQYF.

With regard to this clonotype: A single base separates this from a much larger clone, so it may be a read error. The V gene is TRBV19, the J gene TRBJ2-5, with TRBD2 matching over 8 bases. V shed 4 bases and J 4 bases; nucleotides not matched to a gene: 5. The CDR3 sequence is 14 residues long. Looked up from germline, CDR1 is LNHDA and CDR2 is SQIVND (reference sequence). CDR3: CASSTSGGGETQYF. CDR3 nucleotide sequence: TGTGCCAGTAGTACCTCCGGGGGGGGAGAGACCCAGTACTTC.

This clonotype was observed at least ten times. V and J are TRBV11-2 and TRBJ2-3; no clear D gene. Trimming cost V 4 bases and J 6 bases, with 8 bases left between them. CDR3 length equals 12 residues. Germline V CDR1 and CDR2: SGHAT, FQNNGV. As DNA, the CDR3 is TGTGCCAGCAGCTCCACTATGGATACGCAGTATTTT. Protein: CASSSTMDTQYF.